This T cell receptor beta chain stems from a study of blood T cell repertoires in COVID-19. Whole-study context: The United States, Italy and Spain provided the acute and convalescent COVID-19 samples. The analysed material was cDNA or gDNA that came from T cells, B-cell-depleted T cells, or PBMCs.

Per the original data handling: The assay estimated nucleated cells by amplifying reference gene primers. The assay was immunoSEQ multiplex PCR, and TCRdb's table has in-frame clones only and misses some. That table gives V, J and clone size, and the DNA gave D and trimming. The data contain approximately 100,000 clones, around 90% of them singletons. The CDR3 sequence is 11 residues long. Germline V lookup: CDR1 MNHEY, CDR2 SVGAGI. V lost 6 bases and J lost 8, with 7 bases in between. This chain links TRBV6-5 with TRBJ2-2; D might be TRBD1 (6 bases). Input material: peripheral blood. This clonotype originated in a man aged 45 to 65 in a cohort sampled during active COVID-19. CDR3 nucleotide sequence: TGTGCCAGCAGCACAGGGGGGGAGCTGTTTTTT. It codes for CASSTGGELFF.